The sequence of this T cell receptor beta chain was determined in a study of identical twins. General study findings and limits: The abundant beta clonotypes from cord blood had fewer insertions, and memory repertoires had none of this.

This CDR3 comprises 14 residues. Germline assignment: CDR1 DFQATT and CDR2 SNEGSKA (reference sequence). With 3 bases removed from V and 5 bases from J, the gap between germline ends came to 14 bases. TCRdb reanalysed the 5' RACE reads using MiXCR and keeps one entry per CDR3 protein. The sample holds hundreds of thousands of distinct CDR3 sequences, 15% to 20% seen once. This clonotype was seen at least ten times. Its antigen is not identified. These data are also associated with another study on T cells expressing NK-cell markers.

The V call is TRBV20-1, the J call TRBJ2-1, with D uncertain. The receptor was derived from a woman aged 18 to 35 in good health. The sequencing sample was made of PBMCs. The CDR3 protein is CSASMVTRNNEQFF. DNA for the CDR3: TGCAGTGCTAGTATGGTTACTCGGAACAATGAGCAGTTCTTC.